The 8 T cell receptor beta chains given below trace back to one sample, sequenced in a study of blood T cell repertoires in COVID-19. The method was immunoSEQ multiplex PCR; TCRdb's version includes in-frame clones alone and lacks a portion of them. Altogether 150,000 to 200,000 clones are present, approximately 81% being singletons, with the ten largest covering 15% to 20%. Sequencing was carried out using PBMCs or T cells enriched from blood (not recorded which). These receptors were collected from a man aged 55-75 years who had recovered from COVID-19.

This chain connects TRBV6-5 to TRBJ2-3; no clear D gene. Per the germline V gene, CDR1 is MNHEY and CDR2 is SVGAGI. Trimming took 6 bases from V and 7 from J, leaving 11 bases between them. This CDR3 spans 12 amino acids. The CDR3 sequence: CASRSNQYTQYF. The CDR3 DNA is TGTGCCAGCAGGTCAAATCAGTATACGCAGTATTTT.

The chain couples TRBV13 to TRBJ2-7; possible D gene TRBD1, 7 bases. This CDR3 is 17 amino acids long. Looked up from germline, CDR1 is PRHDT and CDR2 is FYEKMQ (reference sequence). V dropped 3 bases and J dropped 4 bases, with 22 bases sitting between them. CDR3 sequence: CASSFSRGRGVRYEQYF. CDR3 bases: TGTGCCAGCAGCTTTTCCCGGGGCAGGGGGGTTCGGTACGAGCAGTACTTC.

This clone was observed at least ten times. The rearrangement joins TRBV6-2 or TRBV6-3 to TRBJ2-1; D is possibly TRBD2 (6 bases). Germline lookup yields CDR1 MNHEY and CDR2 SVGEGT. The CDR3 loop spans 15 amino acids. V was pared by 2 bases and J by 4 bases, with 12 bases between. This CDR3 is CASSYREDWYNEQFF. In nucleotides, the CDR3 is TGTGCCAGCAGTTACAGGGAGGACTGGTACAATGAGCAGTTCTTC.

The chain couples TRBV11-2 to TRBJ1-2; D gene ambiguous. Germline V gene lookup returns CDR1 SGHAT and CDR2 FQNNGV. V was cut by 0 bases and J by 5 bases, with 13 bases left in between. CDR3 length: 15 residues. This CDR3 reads CASSLEVGTSYGYTF. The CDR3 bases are TGTGCCAGCAGCTTAGAAGTCGGTACCTCTTATGGCTACACCTTC.

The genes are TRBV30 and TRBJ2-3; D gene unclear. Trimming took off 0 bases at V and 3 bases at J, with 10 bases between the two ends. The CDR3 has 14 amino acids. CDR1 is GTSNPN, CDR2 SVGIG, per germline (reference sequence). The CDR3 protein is CAWSVVGPTDTQYF. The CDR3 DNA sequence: TGTGCCTGGAGTGTTGTTGGGCCAACAGATACGCAGTATTTT.

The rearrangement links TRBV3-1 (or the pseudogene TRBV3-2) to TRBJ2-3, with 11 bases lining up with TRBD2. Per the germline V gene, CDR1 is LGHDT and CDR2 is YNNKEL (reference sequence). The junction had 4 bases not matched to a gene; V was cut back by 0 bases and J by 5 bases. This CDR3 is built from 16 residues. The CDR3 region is CASSQELAGERDTQYF. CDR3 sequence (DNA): TGTGCCAGCAGCCAAGAACTAGCGGGAGAGAGAGATACGCAGTATTTT.

CDR3 sequence (DNA): TGTGCCAGCAGCTTTGGACTAGCGGGATACAGCACAGATACGCAGTATTTT. This gives the protein CASSFGLAGYSTDTQYF. The gene calls are TRBV7-2 and TRBJ2-3, with 12 nucleotides matching TRBD2. Germline assignment: CDR1 SGHTA and CDR2 FQGNSA. The CDR3 totals 17 residues. With 3 bases clipped from V and 0 bases from J, the junction kept 4 bases outside the gene matches.

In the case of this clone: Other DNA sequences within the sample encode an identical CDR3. Here the CDR3 reads CASSWGQGRETQYF. The CDR3 coding sequence is TGCGCCAGCAGCTGGGGACAGGGCCGAGAGACCCAGTACTTC. This chain joins TRBV5-1 and TRBJ2-5, with 9 bases aligning to TRBD1. Germline V CDR1 and CDR2: SGHRS, YFSETQ. The CDR3 consists of 14 residues. Unmatched junction bases numbered 4, after V lost 3 bases and J lost 4 bases.